This T cell receptor (beta chain) was identified in a study of spatial heterogeneity in lung cancer. Looking at the study overall: A T cell module score from matched bulk RNA-seq correlated strongly with TCR transcript counts in tumor regions.

Regarding the study as a whole: Within tumors, counts of expanded alpha and beta TCRs tracked tumor mutation counts.

This clonotype was recorded many times. Its antigen is still unknown. Being off target in a library aimed at alpha chains, this beta chain has a size of little meaning. Indicated time point: sample taken at primary tumor resection. There were 65 or so donors, all of them untreated patients with early-stage non-small cell lung cancer. The authors sequenced whole RNA from tumor, nontumor lung or frozen PBMC without sorting. TCRdb itself ran the 5' RACE reads through MiXCR, one entry per CDR3 protein. This table has about 1,400 distinct CDR3 sequences, over 7.5% appearing once. This CDR3 region has 14 residues. In germline, CDR1 is MNHEY, CDR2 SVGAGI. Trimming removed 8 bases at V and 7 bases at J, with 18 bases between.

This clonotype was sampled from a female donor with early-stage non-small cell lung cancer. V usage is TRBV6-5 and J usage is TRBJ2-4; the D gene is possibly TRBD2 (6 bases). The specimen was lung tumor tissue, collected at surgery. CDR3 sequence (DNA): TGTGCCAGCCGTCCCCTGGCCGGAGGGAACATTCAGTACTTC. This sequence encodes CASRPLAGGNIQYF.